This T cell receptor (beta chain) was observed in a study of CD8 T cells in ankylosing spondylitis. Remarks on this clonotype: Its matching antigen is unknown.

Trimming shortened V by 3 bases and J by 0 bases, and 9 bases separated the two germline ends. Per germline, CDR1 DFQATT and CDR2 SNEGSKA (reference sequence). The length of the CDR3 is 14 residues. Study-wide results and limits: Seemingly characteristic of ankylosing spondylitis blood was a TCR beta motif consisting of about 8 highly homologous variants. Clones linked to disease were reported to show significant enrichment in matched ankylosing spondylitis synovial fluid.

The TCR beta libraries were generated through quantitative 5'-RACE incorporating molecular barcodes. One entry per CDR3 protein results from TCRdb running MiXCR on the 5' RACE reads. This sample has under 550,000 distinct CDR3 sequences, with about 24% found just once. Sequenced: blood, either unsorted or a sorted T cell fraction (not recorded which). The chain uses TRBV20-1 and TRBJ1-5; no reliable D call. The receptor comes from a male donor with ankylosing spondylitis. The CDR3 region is CSARGAFSNQPQHF. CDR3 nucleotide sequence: TGCAGTGCTAGGGGAGCCTTTAGCAATCAGCCCCAGCATTTT.